The 26 T cell receptor beta chains listed next were all sequenced from one sample in a study of neoadjuvant anti-PD-1 for oral cavity cancer. Clones were read by immunoSEQ multiplex PCR, and TCRdb kept only the in-frame ones, dropping some. The repertoire includes 50,000 to 65,000 clones, approximately 79% of them detected once, and 2.6% sits in the top ten. The sequenced sample was PBMCs, obtained before nivolumab (anti-PD-1) treatment. Source of these receptors: a person aged 40-85 years with oral cavity squamous cell carcinoma.

This chain links TRBV6-1 with TRBJ2-7; 7 bases line up with TRBD2. J was trimmed by 6 bases and V by 8 bases; bases with no gene match: 10. CDR1 and CDR2 from the germline V gene are MNHNS and SASEGT. This CDR3 has 13 amino acids. CDR3 loop: CASFGGGAGEQYF. DNA of the CDR3: TGTGCCAGCTTCGGGGGAGGGGCGGGCGAGCAGTACTTC.

The chain couples TRBV10-1 to TRBJ2-7; D is ambiguous. CDR1 and CDR2 (germline): WNHNN, SYGVQD (reference sequence). This CDR3 spans 14 amino acids. V was shortened by 4 bases and J by 1 base, with 11 bases between the two germline ends. In nucleotides, the CDR3 is TGCGCCAGCAGTGGGCATGGCAGTTCCTACGAGCAGTACTTC. Protein sequence: CASSGHGSSYEQYF.

V usage is TRBV18 and J usage is TRBJ2-7; a possible D gene is TRBD1 (6 bases). CDR1 is KGHSH, CDR2 LQKENI, per germline. The CDR3 consists of 15 residues. Trimming shortened V by 2 bases and J by 1 base, and 12 bases separated the two germline ends. The CDR3: CASSPTGGLSYEQYF. The CDR3 DNA follows: TGTGCCAGCTCACCAACTGGGGGCTTATCCTACGAGCAGTACTTC.

The chain recombines TRBV2 with TRBJ1-1; TRBD1 might be the D (6 bases). CDR3 length: 17 residues. The germline CDR1 and CDR2 sequences are SNHLY and FYNNEI. In DNA, the CDR3 is TGTGCTACTCAGGATCAGGGGATGAGAAGGATGAACACTGAAGCTTTCTTT. This sequence encodes CATQDQGMRRMNTEAFF.

V usage is TRBV7-2 and J usage is TRBJ1-5; D unclear. The CDR3 covers 15 residues. Trimming stripped 1 base from V and 4 bases from J, with 11 bases between. Germline loops: CDR1 SGHTA, CDR2 FQGNSA. The CDR3 loop is CASSLELSANQPQHF. The CDR3 DNA follows: TGTGCCAGCAGCTTAGAATTGAGTGCTAATCAGCCCCAGCATTTT.

The chain has TRBV5-4 and TRBJ2-5; a possible D gene is TRBD2 (5 bases). The germline gives CDR1 SGHNT, CDR2 YYREEE (reference sequence). This CDR3 is 13 amino acids long. V was shortened by 4 bases and J by 5 bases, with 12 bases between the two germline ends. CDR3 protein: CASSAGETETQYF. In nucleotides, the CDR3 is TGTGCCAGCAGCGCCGGGGAGACGGAGACCCAGTACTTC.

V usage is TRBV30 and J usage is TRBJ2-3, with 11 positions matching TRBD1. Germline trimming cut 2 bases from V and 5 bases from J; bases unmatched to any gene: 9. Germline V gene sequence: CDR1 GTSNPN, CDR2 SVGIG (reference sequence). The CDR3 consists of 16 residues. CDR3 residues: CAWSLAGTGGQDTQYF. As DNA, the CDR3 is TGTGCCTGGAGTCTCGCCGGGACAGGGGGTCAAGATACGCAGTATTTT.

This chain joins TRBV6-5 and TRBJ1-1, with D possibly matching TRBD1 (5 bases). Germline V gene sequence: CDR1 MNHEY, CDR2 SVGAGI. The V and J ends lost 5 bases and 4 bases respectively, with 14 bases between them. This CDR3 region has 14 residues. CDR3 loop: CASSGGLFTTEAFF. CDR3 coding DNA: TGTGCCAGCAGTGGGGGACTGTTCACCACTGAAGCTTTCTTT.

This clone has more than one count but fewer than ten. The chain employs TRBV14 and TRBJ1-6; D possibly corresponds to TRBD1 (6 bases). CDR3 length equals 16 residues. Between the trimmed V and J ends, which lost 4 bases and 5 bases, there was a span of 15 bases. Germline CDR1 and CDR2: SGHDN and FVKESK. The CDR3 loop is CASSLTRGLNNSPLHF. The CDR3 bases are TGTGCCAGCAGCCTCACACGGGGGCTTAATAATTCACCCCTCCACTTT.

This chain joins TRBV4-1 and TRBJ2-2; possible D gene TRBD2, 6 bases. Trimming removed 8 bases from V and 4 bases from J, with 26 bases in between. Germline lookup yields CDR1 MGHRA and CDR2 YSYEKL. The CDR3 totals 18 residues. The DNA of the CDR3 is TGCGCCAGCGGGGGAGGCTCGGGTCCGACACTTTTCACCGGGGAGCTGTTTTTT. Its translation is CASGGGSGPTLFTGELFF.

The J gene is TRBJ2-2, the V gene TRBV9; D unresolved. Between the trimmed V and J ends, which lost 1 base and 1 base, there was a span of 11 bases. The CDR3 runs to 16 residues. Germline lookup yields CDR1 SGDLS and CDR2 YYNGEE. The CDR3, as DNA: TGTGCCAGCAGCGTAAATCACGGGTTGAACACCGGGGAGCTGTTTTTT. Encoded protein: CASSVNHGLNTGELFF. Full variable domain (outside the CDR3, taken from reference TRBV9 and TRBJ2-2): DSGVTQTPKHLITATGQRVTLRCSPRSGDLSVYWYQQSLDQGLQFLIQYYNGEERAKGNILERFSAQQFPDLHSELNLSSLELGDSALYFCASSVNHGLNTGELFFGEGSRLTVL.

The CDR3 loop is CASSEGGRGTYNEQFF. DNA of the CDR3: TGCGCCAGCAGTGAGGGGGGGAGGGGGACCTACAATGAGCAGTTCTTC. This chain links TRBV10-2 with TRBJ2-1, with D tentatively TRBD2 (7 bases). V was trimmed by 2 bases and J by 2 bases, leaving 13 bases between them. The CDR3 sequence is 16 residues long. Germline CDR1 reads WSHSY; CDR2 reads SAAADI.

This CDR3 is CASSLATAVSNQPQHF. The CDR3 DNA reads as TGTGCCAGCAGCTTAGCGACAGCCGTTAGCAATCAGCCCCAGCATTTT. The gene calls are TRBV7-9 and TRBJ1-5, with a tentative D call TRBD1 (5 bases). Trimming removed 0 bases at V and 0 bases at J, with 9 bases between. The CDR3 runs to 16 residues. Germline CDR1 and CDR2: SEHNR and FQNEAQ (reference sequence).

The chain is built from TRBV6-5 and TRBJ1-5; TRBD1 matches 7 bases. Trimming at V came to 0 bases and at J to 3 bases, leaving 2 bases not matched to a gene. The CDR3 runs to 15 residues. In germline, CDR1 is MNHEY, CDR2 SVGAGI. The CDR3 here is CASSYSTGNNQPQHF. In nucleotides, the CDR3 is TGTGCCAGCAGTTACTCGACAGGGAACAATCAGCCCCAGCATTTT.

In nucleotides, the CDR3 is TGTGCCAGCTCCTGGGGCACCGGGGAGCTGTTTTTT. Amino acids: CASSWGTGELFF. The chain has TRBV13 and TRBJ2-2; D gene unclear. Trimming took 8 bases from V and 4 from J, leaving 8 bases between them. The CDR3 runs 12 residues. Per the germline V gene, CDR1 is PRHDT and CDR2 is FYEKMQ (reference sequence).

The chain has TRBV6-5 and TRBJ1-6, with D hard to call. The germline V and J ends were trimmed by 6 bases and 10 bases, with 10 bases remaining between them. CDR3 length: 12 residues. Germline CDR1 is MNHEY and CDR2 is SVGAGI. The CDR3 bases are TGTGCCAGCAGGTCCCCGGGGTCACCCCTCCACTTT. Translating gives CASRSPGSPLHF.

The J gene is TRBJ2-4, the V gene TRBV30; TRBD2 matches 10 bases. The germline gives CDR1 GTSNPN, CDR2 SVGIG (reference sequence). The CDR3 length is 15 residues. J lost 9 bases, V lost 0 bases, and 8 bases had no gene match. The CDR3: CAWSVRASGSAIQYF. The DNA of the CDR3 is TGTGCCTGGAGTGTACGAGCTAGCGGGAGTGCCATTCAGTACTTC. Based on the CDR3 plus reference TRBV30 and TRBJ2-4, the full variable domain is SQTIHQWPATLVQPVGSPLSLECTVEGTSNPNLYWYRQAAGRGLQLLFYSVGIGQISSEVPQNLSASRPQDRQFILSSKKLLLSDSGFYLCAWSVRASGSAIQYFGAGTRLSVL.

This clone has only one observation. The V gene is TRBV5-5, the J gene TRBJ1-2; no firm D call. Trimming took off 0 bases at V and 5 bases at J, with 14 bases between the two ends. Per germline, CDR1 SGHKS and CDR2 YYEKEE (reference sequence). The CDR3 extends over 15 amino acids. CDR3 loop: CASSLAGDTPYGYTF. CDR3 bases: TGTGCCAGCAGCTTGGCTGGCGACACGCCGTATGGCTACACCTTC.

The rearrangement joins TRBV5-5 to TRBJ2-5; D might be TRBD2 (7 bases). This CDR3 contains 17 residues. Trimming removed 0 bases from V and 5 bases from J, with 20 bases in between. Per the germline V gene, CDR1 is SGHKS and CDR2 is YYEKEE (reference sequence). CDR3 in amino acids: CASSLAGIVRGAETQYF. DNA of the CDR3: TGTGCCAGCAGCTTGGCCGGAATTGTTCGGGGGGCGGAGACCCAGTACTTC.

This CDR3 is CASSLLGLAGNNEQFF. The CDR3 region has the DNA TGCGCCAGCAGCTTGTTGGGGCTAGCGGGAAACAATGAGCAGTTCTTC. The gene calls are TRBV5-1 and TRBJ2-1, with 9 positions matching TRBD2. The germline gives CDR1 SGHRS, CDR2 YFSETQ. The CDR3 covers 16 residues. V shed 1 base, J shed 5 bases, and the junction held 7 bases outside the gene matches.

The gene calls are TRBV5-1 and TRBJ1-1, with D maybe TRBD1 (5 bases). Germline CDR1 and CDR2: SGHRS and YFSETQ. This CDR3 has 15 residues. The V end lost 2 bases, the J end lost 0 bases, and 11 bases lay between the germline ends. Here the CDR3 DNA reads TGCGCCAGCAGCTTCGGGGACCCCCTGAACACTGAAGCTTTCTTT. It is translated as CASSFGDPLNTEAFF.

V gene TRBV28 combines with J gene TRBJ2-5; D is ambiguous. The CDR3 contains 15 residues. Germline CDR1 reads MDHEN; CDR2 reads SYDVKM. Trimming cost V 1 base and J 2 bases, with 11 bases left between them. The CDR3 nucleotides are TGTGCCAGCAGTTTATCAGCTGGTTTTCAAGAGACCCAGTACTTC. Translation: CASSLSAGFQETQYF.

This chain connects TRBV28 to TRBJ2-6; D gene uncertain. The V gene lost 6 bases and the J gene lost 0 bases, with 3 bases spanning the gap. The CDR3 is 13 residues long. Germline-derived CDR1 and CDR2 are MDHEN and SYDVKM. CDR3 coding DNA: TGTGCCAGCAGCTCCTCTGGGGCCAACGTCCTGACTTTC. As protein: CASSSSGANVLTF.

The chain has TRBV5-6 and TRBJ2-5, with a possible D match to TRBD2 (5 bases). Germline V lookup: CDR1 SGHDT, CDR2 YYEEEE. With 2 bases removed from V and 3 bases from J, the gap between germline ends came to 8 bases. CDR3 length: 13 residues. DNA of the CDR3: TGTGCCAGCAGCTTTTTCGGGGAAGAGACCCAGTACTTC. This encodes CASSFFGEETQYF.

V usage is TRBV4-2 and J usage is TRBJ2-3; D is uncertain. CDR1 and CDR2 from the germline V gene are LGHNA and YNFKEQ. The V gene lost 1 base and the J gene lost 0 bases, with 14 bases spanning the gap. This CDR3 has 17 amino acids. CDR3 region: CASSQVSALQSTDTQYF. CDR3 coding DNA: TGTGCCAGCAGCCAAGTGTCCGCCTTACAAAGCACAGATACGCAGTATTTT.

The chain employs TRBV6-1 and TRBJ2-2, with D hard to call. Germline V gene sequence: CDR1 MNHNS, CDR2 SASEGT. Trimming took off 7 bases at V and 7 bases at J, with 7 bases between the two ends. The CDR3 loop spans 11 amino acids. The CDR3 here is CASTYGGELFF. The DNA of the CDR3 is TGTGCCAGCACCTATGGCGGGGAGCTGTTTTTT.